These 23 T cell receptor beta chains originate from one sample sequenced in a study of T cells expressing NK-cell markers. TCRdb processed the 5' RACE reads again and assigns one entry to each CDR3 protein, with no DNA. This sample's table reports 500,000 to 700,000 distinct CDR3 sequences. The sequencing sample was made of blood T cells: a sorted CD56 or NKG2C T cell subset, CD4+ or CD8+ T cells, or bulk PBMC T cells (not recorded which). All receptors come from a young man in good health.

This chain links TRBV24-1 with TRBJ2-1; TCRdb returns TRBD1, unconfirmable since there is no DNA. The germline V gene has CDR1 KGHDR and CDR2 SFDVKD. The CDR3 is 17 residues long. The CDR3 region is CATSDPPGQGIGSEQFF.

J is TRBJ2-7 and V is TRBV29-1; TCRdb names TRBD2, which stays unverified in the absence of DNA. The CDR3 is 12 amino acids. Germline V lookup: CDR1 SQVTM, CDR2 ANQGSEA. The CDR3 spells CSVGISVYEQYF.

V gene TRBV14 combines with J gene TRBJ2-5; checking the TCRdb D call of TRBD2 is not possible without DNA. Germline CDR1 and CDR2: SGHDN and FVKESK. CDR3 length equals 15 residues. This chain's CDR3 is CASSLGGLHQETQYF. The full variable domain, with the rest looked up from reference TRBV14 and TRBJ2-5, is EAGVTQFPSHSVIEKGQTVTLRCDPISGHDNLYWYRRVMGKEIKFLLHFVKESKQDESGMPNNRFLAERTGGTYSTLKVQPAELEDSGVYFCASSLGGLHQETQYFGPGTRLLVL.

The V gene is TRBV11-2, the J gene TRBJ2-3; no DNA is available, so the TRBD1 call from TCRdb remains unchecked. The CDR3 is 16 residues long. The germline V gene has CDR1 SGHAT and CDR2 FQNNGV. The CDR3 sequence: CASNDQGAMKTDTQYF.

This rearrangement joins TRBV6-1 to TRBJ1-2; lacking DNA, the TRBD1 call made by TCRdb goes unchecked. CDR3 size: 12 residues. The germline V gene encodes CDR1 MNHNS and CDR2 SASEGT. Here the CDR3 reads CASLTGDQGYTF.

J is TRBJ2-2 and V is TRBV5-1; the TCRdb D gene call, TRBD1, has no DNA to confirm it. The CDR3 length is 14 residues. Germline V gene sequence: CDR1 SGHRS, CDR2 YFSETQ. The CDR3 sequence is CASSVGTATGELFF.

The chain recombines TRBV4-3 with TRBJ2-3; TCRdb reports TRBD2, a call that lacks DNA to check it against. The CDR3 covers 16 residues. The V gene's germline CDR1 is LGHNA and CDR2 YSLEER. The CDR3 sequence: CASSQVRAGAADTQYF.

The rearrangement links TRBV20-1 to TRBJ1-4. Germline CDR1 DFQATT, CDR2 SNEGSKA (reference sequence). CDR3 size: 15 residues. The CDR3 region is CSASRIGTGIEKLFF.

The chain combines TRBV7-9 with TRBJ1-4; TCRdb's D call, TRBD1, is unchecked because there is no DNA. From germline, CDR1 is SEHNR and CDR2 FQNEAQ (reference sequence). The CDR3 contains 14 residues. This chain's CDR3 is CASSSPGLAIKLFF.

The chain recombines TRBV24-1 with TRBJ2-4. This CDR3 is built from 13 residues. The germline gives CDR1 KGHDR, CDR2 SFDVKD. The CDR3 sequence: CATSDVVADIQYF.

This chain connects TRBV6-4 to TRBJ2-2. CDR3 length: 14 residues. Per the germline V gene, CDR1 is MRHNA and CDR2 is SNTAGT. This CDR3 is CASRGLGQAGELFF.

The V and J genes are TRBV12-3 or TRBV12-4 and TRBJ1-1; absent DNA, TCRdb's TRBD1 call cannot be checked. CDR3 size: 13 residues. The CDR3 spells CASTATGGVEAFF.

CDR3 sequence reads: CASSQEAGAGNQPQHF. The chain has TRBV4-1 and TRBJ1-5; TCRdb indicates TRBD1, and absent DNA this call remains unverified. Germline CDR1 is MGHRA and CDR2 is YSYEKL. The CDR3 sequence is 16 residues long.

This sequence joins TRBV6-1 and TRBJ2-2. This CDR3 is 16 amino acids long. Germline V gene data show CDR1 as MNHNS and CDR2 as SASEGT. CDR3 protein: CASSGLVGANTGELFF.

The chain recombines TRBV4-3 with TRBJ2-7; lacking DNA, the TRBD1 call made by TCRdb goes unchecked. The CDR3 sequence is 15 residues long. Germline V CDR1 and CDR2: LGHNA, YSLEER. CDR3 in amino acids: CASSQDGARVFEQYF.

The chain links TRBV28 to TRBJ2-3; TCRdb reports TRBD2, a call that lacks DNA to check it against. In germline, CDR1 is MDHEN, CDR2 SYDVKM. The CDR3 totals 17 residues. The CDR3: CAILALTSGRGADTQYF.

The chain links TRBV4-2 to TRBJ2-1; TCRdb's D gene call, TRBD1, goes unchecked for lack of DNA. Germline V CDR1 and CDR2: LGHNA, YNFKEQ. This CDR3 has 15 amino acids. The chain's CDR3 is CASSQGIQGRDEQFF.

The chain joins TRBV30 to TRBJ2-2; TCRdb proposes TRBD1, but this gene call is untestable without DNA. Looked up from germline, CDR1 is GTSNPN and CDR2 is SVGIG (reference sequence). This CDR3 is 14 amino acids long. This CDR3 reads CALGQGVRTGELFF.

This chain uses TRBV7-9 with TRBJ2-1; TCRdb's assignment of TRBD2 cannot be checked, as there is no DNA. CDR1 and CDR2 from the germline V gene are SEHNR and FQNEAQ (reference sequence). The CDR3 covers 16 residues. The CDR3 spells CASSLAVGGTTNEQFF.

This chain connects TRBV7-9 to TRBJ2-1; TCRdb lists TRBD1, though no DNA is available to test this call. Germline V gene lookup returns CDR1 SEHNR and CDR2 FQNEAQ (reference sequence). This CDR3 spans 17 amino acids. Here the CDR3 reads CASSSWRDRGPRNEQFF.

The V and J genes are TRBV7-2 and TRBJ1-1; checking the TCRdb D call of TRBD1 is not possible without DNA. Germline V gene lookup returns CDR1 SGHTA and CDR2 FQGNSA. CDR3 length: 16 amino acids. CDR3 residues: CASSLITGAMNTEAFF.

The CDR3 loop is CAASDIQGTGELFF. The chain employs TRBV24-1 and TRBJ2-2; TCRdb reports TRBD1, a call that lacks DNA to check it against. Germline CDR1 KGHDR, CDR2 SFDVKD. The CDR3 has 14 residues.

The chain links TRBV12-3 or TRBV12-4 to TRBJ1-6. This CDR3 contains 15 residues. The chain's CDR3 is CASSFSGGPLSPLHF.